This T cell receptor beta chain is from a study of shared clonotypes between healthy human individuals. Repertoires were generated with immunoSEQ multiplex PCR, while TCRdb's copy carries only in-frame clones and drops some. The repertoire has 330,000 or so clones, less than 85% of them found once; the top ten carry approximately 10%. Trimming pared 0 bases from V and 7 bases from J, leaving 10 bases between. The CDR3 totals 14 residues. The germline V gene has CDR1 GTSNPN and CDR2 SVGIG (reference sequence). The clonotype originates from a man under 40 in good health. Source material: memory CD4+ T cells sorted from blood. Stated subset: CD45RA-negative fraction. The V and J genes are TRBV30 and TRBJ1-6; D gene unclear. The CDR3 DNA sequence: TGTGCCTGGAGTGTAGTCACGCAAAATTCACCCCTCCACTTT. This sequence encodes CAWSVVTQNSPLHF.